Listed below are T cell receptor beta chains from one sample, sequenced in a study of technical replicates of blood from several donors. Produced via immunoSEQ multiplex PCR; TCRdb's table is partial and in-frame only. In the table there are 91,000 or so clones, about 95% of which are singletons. Sequencing input: T cells isolated from PBMCs. These receptors originate from a human donor in good health. Each CDR3 is given with its conserved first and last residue. A D gene is named only where the DNA matches it firmly. Clone size is not always given. Where it is, it says once, few, many or a class for expanded clones.

V	D	J	size	DNA	CDR3
TRBV28	.	TRBJ1-4	.	TGTGCCAGCAGTTTGCCACACAATAATGAAAAACTGTTTTTT	CASSLPHNNEKLFF
TRBV6-5	TRBD1	TRBJ1-1	.	TGTGCCAGCAGTTCAGGGGGGCTCACTGAAGCTTTCTTT	CASSSGGLTEAFF
TRBV10-3	TRBD2	TRBJ2-5	.	TGTGCCATCAATGGACCCATAGCGGGAGGGCCCGGTTTGGAGACCCAGTACTTC	CAINGPIAGGPGLETQYF
TRBV14	TRBD2	TRBJ2-5	.	TGTGCCAGCAGCCAAGGGCTAGCGGGAGGGTGGCGCAGAGAGACCCAGTACTTC	CASSQGLAGGWRRETQYF
TRBV28	.	TRBJ2-1	.	TGTGCCAGTGCAATTTATGGGAGAACCTACAATGAGCAGTTCTTC	CASAIYGRTYNEQFF
TRBV11-1	.	TRBJ2-1	.	TGTGCCAGCAGCTCAAAAGGAGTTTTCTACAATGAGCAGTTCTTC	CASSSKGVFYNEQFF
TRBV6-1	TRBD2	TRBJ2-1	.	TGTGCCAGCAGTGCCTACCTAGCGGGAGTAGAAAATGAGCAGTTCTTC	CASSAYLAGVENEQFF
TRBV6-1	TRBD1	TRBJ2-7	.	TGTGCCAGCAGTCTGGGACAGACCTACGAGCAGTACTTC	CASSLGQTYEQYF
TRBV29-1	TRBD1	TRBJ2-7	once	TGCAGCGTCGTGACAGGGAACGACTACGAGCAGTACTTC	CSVVTGNDYEQYF
TRBV2	.	TRBJ1-2	few	TGTGCCAGCAACCTTGGCAGGCCCGACGGCTACACCTTC	CASNLGRPDGYTF
TRBV6-6	.	TRBJ1-5	.	TGTGCCAGCAGTTACTCCCGGGGGGGGCCCCAGCATTTT	CASSYSRGGPQHF
TRBV30	.	TRBJ1-1	.	TGTGCCTGGAGTGTCAGGGCCGGGCTCACTGAAGCTTTCTTT	CAWSVRAGLTEAFF
TRBV7-8	TRBD1	TRBJ2-7	.	TGTGCCAGCAGCTTCCGGGACAGGGGGCTTTACGAGCAGTACTTC	CASSFRDRGLYEQYF
TRBV6-5	TRBD2	TRBJ2-1	.	TGTGCCAGCAGTCGGGGACTAGCGGAGCAGTTCTTC	CASSRGLAEQFF
TRBV6-5	.	TRBJ2-7	.	TGTGCCAGCAGTGAAGACAGGTTTCCCTACGAGCAGTACTTC	CASSEDRFPYEQYF
TRBV6-1	TRBD1	TRBJ1-2	.	TGTGCCAGCATGACGACAGGGGAGGGAGGCTACACCTTC	CASMTTGEGGYTF
TRBV6-6	.	TRBJ1-1	.	TGTGCCAGCAGTTACAGGGGGAACACTGAAGCTTTCTTT	CASSYRGNTEAFF
TRBV6-5	TRBD2	TRBJ2-1	.	TGTGCCAGCAGTTACTATAGCGGGAGCAATGAGCAGTTCTTC	CASSYYSGSNEQFF
TRBV28	.	TRBJ1-3	.	TGTGCCACCCACCGGGGGTCTGGAAACACCATATATTTT	CATHRGSGNTIYF